The 15 T cell receptor beta chains listed next were all sequenced from one sample in a study of response to subunit inactivated influenza vaccine. TCRdb processed the RT-PCR reads anew with MiXCR; each CDR3 protein has one entry. Here the sample spans more than 700,000 distinct CDR3 sequences, 21% being singletons. Sequences were derived from PBMCs from blood, sampled 5 days after vaccination. The receptors were gathered from a man aged 45-60 years who received an inactivated influenza vaccine.

Remarks on this clonotype: One junction end does not reproduce the germline sequence, and a read error may be involved. CDR3 nucleotide sequence: TGTGCTAGCAGCTTTAGCGGGGCCGTAGAGACCCAGTACTTC. Translating it yields CASSFSGAVETQYF. J is TRBJ2-5 and V is TRBV7-7; TRBD2 agrees at 8 bases. The germline CDR1 and CDR2 sequences are SSHAT and FNYEAQ (reference sequence). The CDR3 has 14 residues.

In its sample, this clonotype was seen a few times. V usage is TRBV29-1 and J usage is TRBJ1-1; TRBD1 matches 9 bases. After removal of 5 bases from V and 4 bases from J, the junction contained 5 bases not matched to a gene. The CDR3 contains 13 residues. In germline, CDR1 is SQVTM, CDR2 ANQGSEA. CDR3 coding DNA: TGCAGCGTTTCGACAGGGGGTGTCACTGAAGCTTTCTTT. Its translation: CSVSTGGVTEAFF.

This chain uses TRBV29-1 with TRBJ1-1, with no clear D. Between the trimmed V and J ends, which lost 5 bases and 1 base, there was a span of 11 bases. Germline V lookup: CDR1 SQVTM, CDR2 ANQGSEA. The CDR3 runs to 13 residues. CDR3 region: CSVKINQNTEAFF. In nucleotides, the CDR3 is TGCAGCGTTAAGATCAACCAGAACACTGAAGCTTTCTTT. The whole variable domain, remainder taken from reference TRBV29-1 and TRBJ1-1, is SAVISQKPSRDICQRGTSLTIQCQVDSQVTMMFWYRQQPGQSLTLIATANQGSEATYESGFVIDKFPISRPNLTFSTLTVSNMSPEDSSIYLCSVKINQNTEAFFGQGTRLTVV.

This clonotype came up many times. This may arise from a read error, as a much more abundant clone is one base away. The CDR3 protein is CASSSTHYEQYF. CDR3 coding DNA: TGTGCCAGCAGTTCCACCCACTACGAGCAGTACTTC. V is TRBV6-2 or TRBV6-3 and J is TRBJ2-7; D is ambiguous. There are 12 residues in the CDR3. Germline CDR1 MNHEY, CDR2 SVGEGT. V lost 4 bases and J 3 bases, leaving 7 bases between the germline ends.

The table lists this clonotype with a few counts. The V call is TRBV9, the J call TRBJ2-1, with 8 positions matching TRBD2. Trimming took 0 bases from V and 1 from J; bases not matched to a gene: 0. The CDR3 loop spans 15 amino acids. From germline, CDR1 is SGDLS and CDR2 YYNGEE. DNA of the CDR3: TGTGCCAGCAGCGTAGAGCGGGGGTCCTACAATGAGCAGTTCTTC. Protein product: CASSVERGSYNEQFF. Together with reference TRBV9 and TRBJ2-1, the CDR3 gives the full variable domain: DSGVTQTPKHLITATGQRVTLRCSPRSGDLSVYWYQQSLDQGLQFLIQYYNGEERAKGNILERFSAQQFPDLHSELNLSSLELGDSALYFCASSVERGSYNEQFFGPGTRLTVL.

This chain's CDR3 is CASRTSAEAFF. CDR3 in DNA: TGTGCCAGCAGGACCTCAGCTGAAGCTTTCTTT. This rearrangement joins TRBV25-1 to TRBJ1-1, with unresolved D. Per germline, CDR1 MGHDK and CDR2 SYGVNS. Between the trimmed V and J ends, which lost 6 bases and 6 bases, there was a span of 8 bases. The CDR3 is 11 residues long.

CDR3 residues: CASSPSRGGTGELFF. CDR3 DNA sequence: TGTGCCAGCTCACCAAGCCGCGGCGGCACCGGGGAGCTGTTTTTT. V gene TRBV18 combines with J gene TRBJ2-2; no reliable D call. V lost 2 bases and J lost 4, with 11 bases in between. Germline CDR1 reads KGHSH; CDR2 reads LQKENI. CDR3 length equals 15 residues.

The table lists this clonotype with a few counts. The chain uses TRBV6-2 or TRBV6-3 and TRBJ2-6, with 10 bases that match TRBD1. The CDR3 covers 17 residues. Germline V CDR1 and CDR2: MNHEY, SVGEGT. The ends lost 5 bases at V and 0 bases at J; junction bases unmatched: 4. CDR3 bases: TGTGCCAGCAGTCCGGGACAGGGGCACTCTGGGGCCAACGTCCTGACTTTC. Its protein is CASSPGQGHSGANVLTF.

This clonotype has at least ten counts. The chain joins TRBV12-3 or TRBV12-4 to TRBJ2-3; 7 bases map to TRBD1. The CDR3 length is 17 residues. The ends lost 3 bases at V and 10 bases at J; junction bases unmatched: 19. CDR3 sequence: CASSLGRGHLEQGPQYF. The CDR3 DNA reads as TGTGCCAGCAGTTTGGGAAGGGGGCATTTAGAACAGGGACCGCAGTATTTT.

The chain links TRBV10-3 to TRBJ2-1; 7 nucleotides match TRBD1. Germline CDR1 reads ENHRY; CDR2 reads SYGVKD. CDR3 length: 15 amino acids. After removal of 5 bases from V and 2 bases from J, the junction contained 6 bases not matched to a gene. DNA of the CDR3: TGTGCCATCAGTCCCCAGACAGGGCCCTACAATGAGCAGTTCTTC. Its protein product is CAISPQTGPYNEQFF.

This clonotype appeared many times. This chain uses TRBV29-1 with TRBJ2-6; no definite D call. The CDR3 is 13 amino acids. Germline V gene data show CDR1 as SQVTM and CDR2 as ANQGSEA. Trimming took 3 bases from V and 0 from J, leaving 3 bases between them. The CDR3 DNA sequence: TGCAGCGTTGACATCTCTGGGGCCAACGTCCTGACTTTC. Translating gives CSVDISGANVLTF.

The chain carries TRBV4-1 and TRBJ2-5, with 10 bases identical to TRBD1. V lost 2 bases, J lost 4 bases, and 7 bases stayed unmatched. The germline CDR1 and CDR2 sequences are MGHRA and YSYEKL. CDR3 length: 16 residues. CDR3 in amino acids: CASSQKGTGVGETQYF. In DNA, the CDR3 is TGCGCCAGCAGCCAAAAGGGGACAGGGGTGGGAGAGACCCAGTACTTC.

CDR3 residues: CASSPSGTGGFEQFF. CDR3 sequence (DNA): TGTGCCAGCAGCCCTTCCGGGACAGGGGGCTTCGAGCAGTTCTTC. The rearrangement joins TRBV7-2 to TRBJ2-1; TRBD1 aligns across 12 bases. This CDR3 spans 15 amino acids. V shed 5 bases, J shed 10 bases, and the junction held 9 bases outside the gene matches. In germline, CDR1 is SGHTA, CDR2 FQGNSA.

V usage is TRBV15 and J usage is TRBJ2-5; tentative D call: TRBD2 (7 bases). This CDR3 region has 15 residues. The V gene's germline CDR1 is LNHNV and CDR2 YYDKDF (reference sequence). V was clipped by 5 bases and J by 2 bases, with 15 bases between them. CDR3 nucleotide sequence: TGTGCCACCAGCGGGGGGGAGGGGGTTCAAGAGACCCAGTACTTC. This encodes CATSGGEGVQETQYF.

The chain has TRBV29-1 and TRBJ2-1; D possibly corresponds to TRBD2 (6 bases). This CDR3 region has 13 residues. Germline CDR1 reads SQVTM; CDR2 reads ANQGSEA. Trimming pared 4 bases from V and 0 bases from J, leaving 7 bases between. The CDR3 protein is CSVGAGSYNEQFF. The CDR3, as DNA: TGCAGCGTTGGAGCGGGCTCCTACAATGAGCAGTTCTTC.